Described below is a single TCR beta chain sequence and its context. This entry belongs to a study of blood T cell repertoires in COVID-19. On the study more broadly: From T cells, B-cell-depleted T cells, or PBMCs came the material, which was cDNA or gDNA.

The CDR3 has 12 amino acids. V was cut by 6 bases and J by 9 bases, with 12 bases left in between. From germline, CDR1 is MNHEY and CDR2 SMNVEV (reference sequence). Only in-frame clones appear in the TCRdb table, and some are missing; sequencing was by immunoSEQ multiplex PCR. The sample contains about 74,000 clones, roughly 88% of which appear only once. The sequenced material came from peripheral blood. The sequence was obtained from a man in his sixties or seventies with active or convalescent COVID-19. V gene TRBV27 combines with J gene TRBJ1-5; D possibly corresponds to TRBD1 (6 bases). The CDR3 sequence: CASSLGGGPQHF. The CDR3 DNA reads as TGTGCCAGCAGCTTGGGAGGGGGGCCCCAGCATTTT.